These T cell receptor beta chains were read from a single sample in a study of response to subunit inactivated influenza vaccine. A single record per CDR3 protein comes from TCRdb applying MiXCR to the RT-PCR reads. The table lists approximately 700,000 distinct CDR3 sequences, about 15% of them singletons. Sequences were derived from PBMCs from blood, sampled 11 to 12 days after vaccination. All receptors come from a man between 50 and 59 years old who received an inactivated influenza vaccine. Each CDR3 is given with its conserved first and last residue. A D gene is named only where the DNA matches it firmly. Part of the rows lack a size; the others show once, few, many or a class for expanded clones.

size	V	J	D	CDR3	DNA
many	TRBV7-2	TRBJ2-2	-	CASSLELGELFF	TGTGCCAGCAGCTTAGAACTCGGGGAGCTGTTTTTT
few	TRBV30	TRBJ2-4	-	CAWTPRTLAKNIQYF	TGTGCCTGGACCCCCCGGACCCTAGCCAAAAACATTCAGTACTTC
few	TRBV2	TRBJ2-3	-	CASSEAGETTQYF	TGTGCCAGCAGTGAAGCGGGAGAGACCACGCAGTATTTT
few	TRBV5-1	TRBJ2-1	-	CASSLAPTGVSYNEQFF	TGCGCCAGCAGCTTGGCACCCACAGGCGTTTCCTACAATGAGCAGTTCTTC
few	TRBV28	TRBJ2-5	TRBD2	CASSYASGRETQYF	TGTGCCAGCAGTTACGCTAGCGGGAGGGAGACCCAGTACTTC
once	TRBV4-2	TRBJ2-2	-	CASSQDGSGGASFGELFF	TGTGCCAGCAGCCAAGATGGCAGTGGGGGGGCGAGTTTCGGGGAGCTGTTTTTT
many	TRBV6-2/TRBV6-3	TRBJ1-1	-	CASSWDTTRNTEAFF	TGTGCCAGCAGTTGGGACACAACCAGGAACACTGAAGCTTTCTTT
-	TRBV2	TRBJ2-1	-	CASSEDRGRLYNEQFF	TGTGCCAGCAGTGAAGACCGGGGCCGGTTATACAATGAGCAGTTCTTC
few	TRBV15	TRBJ1-6	-	CATSVDSTYSPLHF	TGTGCCACCAGCGTCGACAGTACTTATTCACCCCTCCACTTT
many	TRBV6-5	TRBJ1-6	-	CATHRGNSPLHF	TGTGCCACCCATCGTGGCAATTCACCCCTCCACTTT
-	TRBV5-6	TRBJ1-1	TRBD1	CASSLERGLTEAFF	TGTGCCAGCAGCTTGGAGAGGGGGCTGACTGAAGCTTTCTTT
-	TRBV30	TRBJ1-5	-	CAWNLAGQPQHF	TGTGCCTGGAATCTGGCCGGTCAGCCCCAGCATTTT
few	TRBV27	TRBJ1-1	TRBD1	CASSPLGQRNTEAFF	TGTGCCAGCAGCCCCTTGGGACAGCGGAACACTGAAGCTTTCTTT
-	TRBV24-1	TRBJ1-1	TRBD1	CATSRGQGASNTEAFF	TGTGCCACCAGCCGCGGACAGGGGGCCTCGAACACTGAAGCTTTCTTT